Each of the 32 T cell receptor beta chains below was sequenced from the same sample in a study of Ad26.COV2.S vaccination and SARS-CoV-2 variants. Treatment reported: some 20 received Ad26.COV2.S at low or high dose, single or two shots; 5 received placebo; per-sample allocation not given. Samples analyzed were those drawn on day 63 after the first vaccine or placebo injection. The repertoire was sequenced with immunoSEQ multiplex PCR; TCRdb's copy has only in-frame clones and lacks some. The sample holds about 400,000 clones; approximately 90% are singletons and the top ten take around 1.7%. The material sequenced was peripheral blood, taken in a trial of Ad26.COV2.S vaccine versus placebo. The source is a person between 18 and 65 years old who received the Ad26.COV2.S COVID-19 vaccine or a placebo.

V and J are TRBV4-3 and TRBJ2-7, with D possibly TRBD1 on 5 matching bases. The germline CDR1 and CDR2 sequences are LGHNA and YSLEER. This CDR3 comprises 14 residues. V was pared by 1 base and J by 5 bases, with 12 bases between. The CDR3 DNA follows: TGCGCCAGCAGCCAAGGGGCAGGGTCTGACGAGCAGTACTTC. Protein: CASSQGAGSDEQYF.

This sequence joins TRBV10-3 and TRBJ1-1; D is possibly TRBD1 (5 bases). Germline V gene lookup returns CDR1 ENHRY and CDR2 SYGVKD. V was shortened by 9 bases and J by 1 base, with 15 bases between the two germline ends. This CDR3 has 14 amino acids. The CDR3: CAISEGLGNTEAFF. CDR3 nucleotides: TGTGCCATTAGCGAGGGGCTGGGGAACACTGAAGCTTTCTTT.

This clone was observed a few times. The V and J genes are TRBV4-1 and TRBJ1-2; the D is unclear. Germline V gene data show CDR1 as MGHRA and CDR2 as YSYEKL. V lost 5 bases, J lost 4 bases, and 14 bases lay in between. This CDR3 has 14 residues. The CDR3 spells CASSTASGSYGYTF. The CDR3 DNA reads TGCGCCAGCAGCACCGCTAGCGGGAGCTATGGCTACACCTTC.

The chain links TRBV5-6 to TRBJ2-2; D not resolved. The CDR3 runs to 14 residues. Trimming removed 4 bases from V and 5 bases from J, with 12 bases in between. Germline V gene lookup returns CDR1 SGHDT and CDR2 YYEEEE. Here the CDR3 reads CASSAWDYTGELFF. For the CDR3, the DNA is TGTGCCAGCAGCGCCTGGGATTATACCGGGGAGCTGTTTTTT.

The chain joins TRBV15 to TRBJ1-1, with a tentative D call TRBD1 (5 bases). The CDR3 extends over 16 amino acids. With 5 bases removed from V and 6 bases from J, the gap between germline ends came to 22 bases. The V gene's germline CDR1 is LNHNV and CDR2 YYDKDF (reference sequence). CDR3 nucleotides: TGTGCCACCAGCGGCGATGGGGCTCGGAGTGTGTCTGAAGCTTTCTTT. Amino acid sequence: CATSGDGARSVSEAFF.

J is TRBJ1-5 and V is TRBV27; D is uncertain. The CDR3 sequence is 13 residues long. The V and J ends lost 1 base and 7 bases respectively, with 8 bases between them. Germline assignment: CDR1 MNHEY and CDR2 SMNVEV (reference sequence). The CDR3 DNA sequence: TGTGCCAGCAGTTTATATTCTGGGCAGCCCCAGCATTTT. It codes for CASSLYSGQPQHF.

V is TRBV2 and J is TRBJ2-7, with D possibly being TRBD1 (5 bases). The CDR3 consists of 12 residues. CDR1 SNHLY and CDR2 FYNNEI come from the germline V gene. The V end was cut by 9 bases, the J end by 3 bases, with 12 bases between. The CDR3 protein is CASRTLYYEQYF. CDR3 sequence (DNA): TGTGCCAGTCGGACACTTTACTACGAGCAGTACTTC.

In DNA, the CDR3 is TGTGCCAGCTCTGGAGGGGGAGAAAGCACAGATACGCAGTATTTT. Its translation: CASSGGGESTDTQYF. This sequence joins TRBV9 and TRBJ2-3, with D perhaps matching TRBD1 or TRBD2 (6 bases each). Per the germline V gene, CDR1 is SGDLS and CDR2 is YYNGEE. V was cut by 7 bases and J by 0 bases, with 15 bases left in between. The CDR3 runs to 15 residues.

The chain is built from TRBV4-3 and TRBJ2-5; D perhaps matches TRBD1 (5 bases). Germline V CDR1 and CDR2: LGHNA, YSLEER. V lost 1 base, J lost 3 bases, and 15 bases lay in between. The CDR3 spans 16 residues. CDR3 nucleotide sequence: TGCGCCAGCAGCCAAGTCGCAGGGCTGGAAAAAGAGACCCAGTACTTC. Its protein is CASSQVAGLEKETQYF.

The chain recombines TRBV5-1 with TRBJ2-5, with 8 bases aligning to TRBD1. This CDR3 has 14 amino acids. In germline, CDR1 is SGHRS, CDR2 YFSETQ. V shed 0 bases and J 10 bases; nucleotides not matched to a gene: 8. Written as DNA, the CDR3 is TGCGCCAGCAGCTTGGAGCAGGGGGCTCGAATCCAGTACTTC. It specifies CASSLEQGARIQYF.

The rearrangement joins TRBV6-2 or TRBV6-3 to TRBJ2-2; 13 positions match TRBD2. V was clipped by 5 bases and J by 7 bases; unmatched bases: 4. Germline V gene lookup returns CDR1 MNHEY and CDR2 SVGEGT. The length of the CDR3 is 15 residues. CDR3 amino acids: CASSRLAGGHGELFF. In DNA form, the CDR3 reads TGTGCCAGCAGTCGACTAGCGGGGGGTCACGGGGAGCTGTTTTTT.

The V gene is TRBV6-2 or TRBV6-3, the J gene TRBJ2-7; 7 bases are shared with TRBD2. CDR1 is MNHEY and CDR2 is SVGEGT in the germline V gene. The length of the CDR3 is 14 residues. Unmatched junction bases numbered 8, after V lost 5 bases and J lost 4 bases. CDR3 coding DNA: TGTGCCAGCAGTCCAGGGTTGGGAGGGTACGAGCAGTACTTC. This codes for CASSPGLGGYEQYF.

DNA of the CDR3: TGTGCCACTTTAGGGGAGACCCAGTACTTC. Amino acid sequence: CATLGETQYF. The chain is built from TRBV6-5 and TRBJ2-5, with D uncertain. The length of the CDR3 is 10 residues. Trimming removed 10 bases at V and 5 bases at J, with 8 bases between. Germline CDR1 reads MNHEY; CDR2 reads SVGAGI.

V gene TRBV11-3 combines with J gene TRBJ2-2; TRBD2 matches at 11 bases. The V and J ends lost 1 base and 4 bases, in that order; junction bases with no gene match: 5. From germline, CDR1 is SGHNT and CDR2 YENEEA. The CDR3 length is 17 residues. The CDR3 DNA reads TGTGCCAGCAGCTTAGCGGAGCTAGCGGGGGGCACCGGGGAGCTGTTTTTT. Its protein is CASSLAELAGGTGELFF.

The CDR3 region is CASSSGTGESGELFF. The CDR3 coding sequence is TGTGCCAGCAGCTCCGGGACAGGGGAGAGCGGGGAGCTGTTTTTT. The chain uses TRBV7-9 and TRBJ2-2, with 10 nucleotides matching TRBD1. CDR3 length: 15 amino acids. Per germline, CDR1 SEHNR and CDR2 FQNEAQ (reference sequence). V gave up 4 bases and J gave up 7 bases; unmatched junction bases: 6.

V usage is TRBV10-1 and J usage is TRBJ2-7; possibly TRBD1 for D (5 bases). Germline-derived CDR1 and CDR2 are WNHNN and SYGVQD (reference sequence). The germline V and J ends were trimmed by 2 bases and 3 bases, with 8 bases remaining between them. The length of the CDR3 is 13 residues. CDR3: CASSEVQGYEQYF. In DNA form, the CDR3 reads TGCGCCAGCAGTGAGGTTCAGGGCTACGAGCAGTACTTC.

To note about this clone: Other DNA sequences in this specimen translate into the identical CDR3. The chain joins TRBV5-1 to TRBJ2-7, with a weak D call TRBD2 (5 bases). Germline V gene lookup returns CDR1 SGHRS and CDR2 YFSETQ. CDR3 size: 13 residues. V was clipped by 4 bases and J by 4 bases, with 12 bases between them. The CDR3 protein is CASSPSSSYEQYF. The CDR3 DNA follows: TGCGCCAGCAGCCCTAGCAGTTCGTACGAGCAGTACTTC.

The V call is TRBV6-6, the J call TRBJ2-3; 9 nucleotides match TRBD1. The CDR3 extends over 17 amino acids. Germline V lookup: CDR1 MNHNY, CDR2 SVGAGI (reference sequence). Unmatched junction bases numbered 15, after V lost 5 bases and J lost 6 bases. This CDR3 is CASSPFSGTGILDTQYF. DNA of the CDR3: TGTGCCAGCAGTCCTTTCTCCGGGACAGGGATTTTGGATACGCAGTATTTT.

The chain links TRBV7-9 to TRBJ2-5, with D possibly called TRBD1 or TRBD2 (5 bases each). The CDR3 loop spans 14 amino acids. Germline V lookup: CDR1 SEHNR, CDR2 FQNEAQ (reference sequence). V lost 4 bases, J lost 0 bases, and 9 bases lay in between. CDR3 residues: CASSWDVHQETQYF. CDR3 bases: TGTGCCAGCAGCTGGGACGTACACCAAGAGACCCAGTACTTC.

V usage is TRBV28 and J usage is TRBJ1-1; possible D gene TRBD1, 5 bases. Germline assignment: CDR1 MDHEN and CDR2 SYDVKM. Trimming pared 2 bases from V and 1 base from J, leaving 8 bases between. The CDR3 runs to 14 residues. CDR3: CASSLTGPNTEAFF. The CDR3 DNA sequence: TGTGCCAGCAGTTTAACAGGACCGAACACTGAAGCTTTCTTT.

The V call is TRBV21-1, the J call TRBJ1-1; the listed D gene, TRBD1, was not tested against the DNA. TRBV21-1 is labeled a pseudogene. This CDR3 contains 16 residues. The CDR3 sequence is CASSKTGTGDTTEAFF. The CDR3 DNA reads as TGTGCCAGCAGCAAAACGGGGACAGGGGATACCACTGAAGCTTTCTTT.

The gene calls are TRBV5-1 and TRBJ2-2, with a weak D call TRBD1 (6 bases). Germline V lookup: CDR1 SGHRS, CDR2 YFSETQ. The V gene lost 0 bases and the J gene lost 7 bases, with 10 bases spanning the gap. The CDR3 is 14 residues long. CDR3 loop: CASSLDRENGELFF. CDR3 DNA sequence: TGCGCCAGCAGCTTGGACAGGGAGAACGGGGAGCTGTTTTTT.

The genes are TRBV5-6 and TRBJ2-7; the D gene is possibly TRBD1 (5 bases). There are 11 residues in the CDR3. Trimming took 7 bases from V and 5 from J, leaving 10 bases between them. CDR1 is SGHDT and CDR2 is YYEEEE in the germline V gene. DNA of the CDR3: TGTGCCAGCTTCCTAGGGGACGAGCAGTACTTC. This codes for CASFLGDEQYF.

The chain is built from TRBV21-1 and TRBJ1-1; TRBD1 is taken as the D call from the table, unchecked against the DNA. TRBV21-1 is noted as a pseudogene. The CDR3 length is 14 residues. The CDR3 nucleotides are TGTGCCAGCAGCAAGGACAATCGGTACACTGAAGCTTTCTTT. It codes for CASSKDNRYTEAFF.

The chain carries TRBV18 and TRBJ2-1; D not certain. Trimming removed 5 bases from V and 1 base from J, with 15 bases in between. CDR1 KGHSH and CDR2 LQKENI come from the germline V gene. The CDR3 extends over 16 amino acids. CDR3 protein: CASSATWTPSYNEQFF. The CDR3 nucleotides read TGTGCCAGCTCAGCCACATGGACCCCTTCCTACAATGAGCAGTTCTTC.

The chain links TRBV12-2 to TRBJ2-7. TRBV12-2 is designated a pseudogene. The CDR3 is made up of 14 amino acids. The CDR3 DNA follows: TGTGCAAGTCGCTTAGCCTCAACCTTTTACGAGCAGTACTTC. It translates to CASRLASTFYEQYF.

This clone was seen more than once but under ten times. This chain joins TRBV4-1 and TRBJ1-3, with D maybe TRBD1 (6 bases). Germline V gene sequence: CDR1 MGHRA, CDR2 YSYEKL. V lost 0 bases and J 4 bases, leaving 13 bases between the germline ends. The CDR3 is 16 residues long. This CDR3 is CASSQDLGAPGNTIYF. The CDR3 nucleotides read TGCGCCAGCAGCCAAGATTTGGGGGCGCCGGGAAACACCATATATTTT.

The rearrangement links TRBV6-2 or TRBV6-3 to TRBJ1-1, with TRBD1 as a possible D gene (5 bases). The CDR3 has 16 amino acids. The germline CDR1 and CDR2 sequences are MNHEY and SVGEGT. V was shortened by 2 bases and J by 4 bases, with 17 bases between the two germline ends. The CDR3 is CASSYTPRVRGTEAFF. DNA for the CDR3: TGTGCCAGCAGTTACACCCCCCGGGTTAGGGGCACTGAAGCTTTCTTT.

The chain employs TRBV11-2 and TRBJ1-3; D is ambiguous. CDR3 length: 15 residues. Germline loops: CDR1 SGHAT, CDR2 FQNNGV. With 5 bases removed from V and 4 bases from J, the gap between germline ends came to 15 bases. CDR3 amino acids: CASSPQRGPGNTIYF. The CDR3 DNA reads TGTGCCAGCAGCCCCCAGCGCGGACCCGGAAACACCATATATTTT.

The chain couples TRBV6-2 or TRBV6-3 to TRBJ1-1, with 11 bases aligning to TRBD1. This CDR3 comprises 15 residues. V lost 4 bases and J lost 6; bases outside the gene matches: 7. Germline CDR1 reads MNHEY; CDR2 reads SVGEGT. The CDR3 loop reads CASSFLGQGGSEAFF. Here the CDR3 DNA reads TGTGCCAGCAGTTTCCTGGGACAGGGGGGATCTGAAGCTTTCTTT.

The CDR3 DNA is TGCGCCAGCAGCCCTACGTTTGGGGACACTGAAGCTTTCTTT. This encodes CASSPTFGDTEAFF. The J gene is TRBJ1-1, the V gene TRBV4-1; D unresolved. V was pared by 4 bases and J by 3 bases, with 12 bases between. CDR1 and CDR2 from the germline V gene are MGHRA and YSYEKL. CDR3 length equals 14 residues.

This clone is a singleton in its sample. The CDR3 loop is CASSYGGLGADTQYF. The CDR3 nucleotides are TGTGCCAGCAGTTACGGGGGACTGGGTGCAGATACGCAGTATTTT. The gene calls are TRBV6-2 or TRBV6-3 and TRBJ2-3, with D maybe TRBD2 (6 bases). Trimming stripped 2 bases from V and 4 bases from J, with 13 bases between. Germline lookup yields CDR1 MNHEY and CDR2 SVGEGT. The length of the CDR3 is 15 residues.